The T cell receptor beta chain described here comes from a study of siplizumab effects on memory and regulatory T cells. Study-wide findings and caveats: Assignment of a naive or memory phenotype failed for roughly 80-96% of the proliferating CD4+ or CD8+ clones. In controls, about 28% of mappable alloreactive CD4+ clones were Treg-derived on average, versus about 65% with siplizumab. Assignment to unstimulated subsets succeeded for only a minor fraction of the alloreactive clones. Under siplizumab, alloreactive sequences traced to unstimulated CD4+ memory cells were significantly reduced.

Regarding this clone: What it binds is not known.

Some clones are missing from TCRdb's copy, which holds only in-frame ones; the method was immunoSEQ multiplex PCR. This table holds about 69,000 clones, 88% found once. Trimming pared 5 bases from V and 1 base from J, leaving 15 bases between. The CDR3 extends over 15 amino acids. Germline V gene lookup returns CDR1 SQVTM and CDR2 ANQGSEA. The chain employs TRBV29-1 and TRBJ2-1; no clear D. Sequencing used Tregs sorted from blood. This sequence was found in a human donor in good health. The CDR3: CSVFLRRRSYNEQFF. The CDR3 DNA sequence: TGCAGCGTTTTTTTGCGGCGAAGGTCCTACAATGAGCAGTTCTTC.